The clone carrying this TCR beta chain was seen just once. The sample belongs to a study of radiotherapy plus CTLA-4 blockade in lung cancer. Generated by immunoSEQ multiplex PCR, the TCRdb table keeps only in-frame clones and is missing some. Counted here are more than 25,000 clones, around 80% occurring once; the ten biggest clones make up 7.7%. The clonotype comes from a human donor with non-small cell lung cancer who had stable disease on radiotherapy plus ipilimumab. Sequencing used peripheral blood, obtained from a patient treated with radiotherapy plus ipilimumab.

CDR3 in DNA: TGTGCCAGCAGCTTGATCCGGGAGAACACTGAAGCTTTCTTT. It encodes CASSLIRENTEAFF. The chain couples TRBV5-5 to TRBJ1-1; D uncertain. The V and J ends lost 1 base and 1 base respectively, with 8 bases between them. The CDR3 has 14 amino acids. Per the germline V gene, CDR1 is SGHKS and CDR2 is YYEKEE (reference sequence). Variable domain in full (rest from reference TRBV5-5 and TRBJ1-1): DAGVTQSPTHLIKTRGQQVTLRCSPISGHKSVSWYQQVLGQGPQFIFQYYEKEERGRGNFPDRFSARQFPNYSSELNVNALLLGDSALYLCASSLIRENTEAFFGQGTRLTVV.